The sequence of this TCR beta chain was determined in a study of blood T cell repertoires in COVID-19. This clone was seen only a few times. Per the authors' pipeline: From reference gene primer amplification, estimates of nucleated cell counts were derived. Sequenced by immunoSEQ multiplex PCR; TCRdb stores in-frame clones only, minus some. V and J calls and clone size are given by that table; D and trimming were obtained from the DNA. Altogether around 280,000 clones are present, around four fifths being singletons, with the ten largest covering approximately 3.8%. The source is a woman aged 45-65 years with active or convalescent COVID-19. Sample: peripheral blood.

The CDR3, as DNA: TGTGCCAGTAGTAGAAGGGGCTCAAGCTATGGCTACACCTTC. Encoded protein: CASSRRGSSYGYTF. The genes are TRBV19 and TRBJ1-2; TRBD1 is a possible D gene (5 bases). The CDR3 totals 14 residues. V was pared by 4 bases and J by 4 bases, with 13 bases between. CDR1 is LNHDA, CDR2 SQIVND, per germline (reference sequence).